The present TCR beta chain was sequenced within a study of cytomegalovirus exposure and HLA in healthy donors. Findings and caveats of the study: Three CMV-associated chains were confirmed in vitro to be specific for CMV antigens. Indistinguishability led to the exclusion of some V segments, TRBV6-2 and TRBV6-3 included. The authors enumerated some 170 TCR beta chains as linked to cytomegalovirus.

Healthy bone marrow donors made up the donor group. With respect to this clone: No antigen is known for it.

With 4 bases removed from V and 0 bases from J, the gap between germline ends came to 13 bases. The CDR3 covers 16 residues. From germline, CDR1 is SNHLY and CDR2 FYNNEI. PCR amplification relied on 60 Vbeta primers (plus 13 Jbeta primers). Assay used: immunoSEQ multiplex PCR; TCRdb lists only in-frame clones, some missing. The sample lists 150,000 to 200,000 clones, 75% to 85% occurring once. The chain links TRBV2 to TRBJ1-3; D gene unclear. Sequencing was performed on PBMCs. This clonotype was sampled from a young woman in good health and CMV-seronegative. CDR3 in DNA: TGTGCCAGCAGTGTTGGGAGGCCAAGCTCTGGAAACACCATATATTTT. This codes for CASSVGRPSSGNTIYF.